The clone carrying this TCR beta chain was detected only a few times. Antigen: not known. These data originate in a study of CD8+ T cells in alopecia areata. Study-level information: Tofacitinib administration to treated patients was oral, at 5 to 10 mg twice daily. Once tofacitinib had been taken for 6 to 18 months, 6 months off drug followed.

Peripheral blood and lesional scalp punch biopsies were taken from alopecia areata patients. Study-level results: Lesional scalp exceeded normal scalp in clonality, especially in alopecia totalis/universalis.

TCR sequencing used cDNA made by reverse transcription of extracted RNA. Using immunoSEQ multiplex PCR, the repertoire was profiled, and TCRdb retains in-frame clones only, with some absent. The sample has some 99,000 clones; around 44% are singletons. V lost 4 bases and J lost 10, with 20 bases in between. The CDR3 is 14 residues long. Germline V CDR1 and CDR2: GTSNPN, SVGIG (reference sequence). The chain has TRBV30 and TRBJ2-1; D perhaps matches TRBD1 (6 bases). The TCR comes from a human donor with alopecia areata. The sequenced material came from CD4+ T cells sorted from blood. The CDR3 DNA sequence: TGTGCCTGGAACCGGGACACAGCCACCATCGAGCAGTTCTTC. Amino acid sequence: CAWNRDTATIEQFF.